The 5 T cell receptor beta chains listed next were all sequenced from one sample in a study of cytomegalovirus exposure and HLA in healthy donors. The PCR ran on 60 Vbeta and 13 Jbeta primers. Some clones are missing from TCRdb's copy, which holds only in-frame ones; the method was immunoSEQ multiplex PCR. Of almost 200,000 clones listed, roughly 77% are singletons. Sequencing input: PBMCs. The receptors were sampled from a male donor in good health and CMV-seropositive.

The rearrangement links TRBV5-8 to TRBJ2-1; TRBD2 matches at 9 bases. Germline V gene sequence: CDR1 SGHTS, CDR2 YDEGEE. The CDR3 consists of 17 residues. The junction had 19 bases not matched to a gene; V was cut back by 5 bases and J by 10 bases. The CDR3 DNA follows: TGTGCCAGCAGAGGACTCGGGCCTAGCGGGGCGGGTGGAGAGCAGTTCTTC. It codes for CASRGLGPSGAGGEQFF.

In DNA, the CDR3 is TGTGCCATCAGTGAGTCCGCGGGGGACTATGGCTACACCTTC. Its translation: CAISESAGDYGYTF. J is TRBJ1-2 and V is TRBV10-3; a possible D gene is TRBD1 (5 bases). The CDR3 extends over 14 amino acids. Per the germline V gene, CDR1 is ENHRY and CDR2 is SYGVKD. V was trimmed by 0 bases and J by 3 bases, leaving 8 bases between them.

J is TRBJ1-2 and V is TRBV27; the D is unclear. Germline V gene sequence: CDR1 MNHEY, CDR2 SMNVEV (reference sequence). This CDR3 has 13 amino acids. The V and J ends lost 1 base and 2 bases respectively, with 5 bases between them. This CDR3 is CASSLFRNYGYTF. The CDR3, as DNA: TGTGCCAGCAGTTTATTTCGGAACTATGGCTACACCTTC.

This clone was observed a single time. The chain uses TRBV7-9 and TRBJ1-4; D may be TRBD1 (5 bases). CDR1 and CDR2 (germline): SEHNR, FQNEAQ (reference sequence). The CDR3 contains 15 residues. V lost 5 bases and J lost 7, with 17 bases in between. This CDR3 reads CASSLGGGGGEKLFF. CDR3 nucleotide sequence: TGTGCCAGCAGCCTCGGCGGGGGGGGTGGTGAAAAACTGTTTTTT.

With respect to this clone: The identical CDR3 is also encoded by other nucleotide sequences in the sample. This sequence joins TRBV18 and TRBJ2-5, with D perhaps matching TRBD2 (6 bases). This CDR3 contains 12 residues. V was pared by 6 bases and J by 4 bases, with 9 bases between. CDR1 and CDR2 from the germline V gene are KGHSH and LQKENI. The CDR3 reads CASSPRGETQYF. As DNA, the CDR3 is TGTGCCAGCTCGCCGCGGGGAGAGACCCAGTACTTC.